The 20 T cell receptor beta chains presented below share a single source sample, sequenced in a study of CD8+CD57+ T cells in acquired aplastic anemia. The use of genomic DNA as template underpinned the TCR beta VDJ and CDR3 profiling. MiXCR was run by TCRdb on the reads, yielding one entry per CDR3 protein. The profile shows 250,000 or so distinct CDR3 sequences, approximately 45% of them singletons. It was patients with CD8+CD57+ cell expansion by flow cytometry who were chosen for sequencing. Sample: sorted CD4+, CD8+, or CD8+CD57+ T cells (not recorded which) from PBMCs. These receptors all come from a human donor with aplastic anemia.

The chain links TRBV7-2 to TRBJ2-7, with D hard to call. The ends were cut back, 2 bases at V and 9 bases at J, with 5 bases in the middle. CDR1 SGHTA and CDR2 FQGNSA come from the germline V gene. CDR3 length equals 10 residues. The CDR3 sequence is CASSLRVQYF. The CDR3, as DNA: TGTGCCAGCAGCTTACGCGTGCAGTACTTC.

The table lists this clonotype with many counts. The chain couples TRBV2 to TRBJ2-1, with a weak D call TRBD2 (5 bases). The V gene lost 2 bases and the J gene lost 2 bases, with 7 bases spanning the gap. Per germline, CDR1 SNHLY and CDR2 FYNNEI. The CDR3 length is 14 residues. CDR3 sequence: CASSELSAYNEQFF. Written as DNA, the CDR3 is TGTGCCAGCAGTGAACTTAGCGCCTACAATGAGCAGTTCTTC.

The chain has TRBV7-9 and TRBJ2-1, with a possible D match to TRBD2 (6 bases). V was shortened by 4 bases and J by 5 bases, with 18 bases between the two germline ends. This CDR3 spans 16 amino acids. Germline V gene lookup returns CDR1 SEHNR and CDR2 FQNEAQ (reference sequence). The CDR3 region is CASSSLGGSSDNEQFF. In nucleotides, the CDR3 is TGTGCCAGCAGCTCCCTTGGGGGGTCTTCAGACAATGAGCAGTTCTTC.

At least ten counts were recorded for this clonotype. The chain employs TRBV7-9 and TRBJ2-7; TRBD2 agrees at 7 bases. The length of the CDR3 is 14 residues. Per germline, CDR1 SEHNR and CDR2 FQNEAQ (reference sequence). V lost 1 base and J lost 2; bases outside the gene matches: 2. The CDR3 DNA reads as TGTGCCAGCAGCTTAGAGGCGGGGGCCTACGAGCAGTACTTC. Amino acids: CASSLEAGAYEQYF. The full variable domain, rest sourced from reference TRBV7-9 and TRBJ2-7, is DTGVSQNPRHKITKRGQNVTFRCDPISEHNRLYWYRQTLGQGPEFLTYFQNEAQLEKSRLLSDRFSAERPKGSFSTLEIQRTEQGDSAMYLCASSLEAGAYEQYFGPGTRLTVT.

This clonotype has a count of ten or more. The chain couples TRBV7-9 to TRBJ2-1; 12 bases align to TRBD1. V lost 11 bases to trimming and J lost 7 bases; unmatched junction nucleotides: 12. The germline CDR1 and CDR2 sequences are SEHNR and FQNEAQ (reference sequence). This CDR3 is 15 amino acids long. The CDR3: CAGEVGQGAYNEQFF. CDR3 nucleotides: TGTGCCGGTGAGGTGGGACAGGGGGCTTATAATGAGCAGTTCTTC.

This sequence joins TRBV5-1 and TRBJ1-6; D call uncertain. The CDR3 sequence is 15 residues long. The V gene's germline CDR1 is SGHRS and CDR2 YFSETQ. Trimming pared 5 bases from V and 7 bases from J, leaving 16 bases between. The CDR3 DNA reads TGCGCCAGCAGGGGTGGTTGGGAGATGAATTCACCCCTCCACTTT. Its protein product is CASRGGWEMNSPLHF.

This clonotype has a count of ten or more. V is TRBV12-5 and J is TRBJ1-5, with a tentative D call TRBD1 (5 bases). Germline V gene sequence: CDR1 LGHNT, CDR2 FRNRAP. Between the trimmed V and J ends, which lost 0 bases and 3 bases, there was a span of 12 bases. The CDR3 sequence is 16 residues long. CDR3 loop: CASGLVLSRANQPQHF. In nucleotides, the CDR3 is TGTGCTAGTGGTTTGGTACTAAGCAGGGCCAATCAGCCCCAGCATTTT.

This chain joins TRBV4-1 and TRBJ2-7, with TRBD2 as a possible D gene (5 bases). V dropped 0 bases and J dropped 4 bases, with 19 bases sitting between them. CDR1 and CDR2 from the germline V gene are MGHRA and YSYEKL. This CDR3 contains 17 residues. The CDR3 is CASSQDEAVGGPYEQYF. The CDR3 nucleotides are TGCGCCAGCAGCCAAGACGAAGCGGTAGGAGGCCCATACGAGCAGTACTTC.

Only one count was recorded for this clonotype. The germline gene is not matched at one end of the junction; a read error may be the cause. In nucleotides, the CDR3 is TGTGCCACCAGTGGTTTGCTTAGTCCAGGGAACAATGAGCAGTTCTTC. Its protein is CATSGLLSPGNNEQFF. J is TRBJ2-1 and V is TRBV24-1; perhaps TRBD1 as D (5 bases). The germline V gene encodes CDR1 KGHDR and CDR2 SFDVKD. This CDR3 is built from 16 residues.

This clonotype was observed many times. V gene TRBV7-6 combines with J gene TRBJ2-2; TRBD2 matches 10 bases. The V gene end was trimmed by 6 bases and the J gene end by 5 bases; junction bases not matched to a gene: 9. The CDR3 has 16 residues. Germline lookup yields CDR1 SGHVS and CDR2 FNYEAQ. The CDR3, as DNA: TGTGCCAGCAGACGGACTAGCGGAGATCCAACCGGGGAGCTGTTTTTT. Translated, it gives CASRRTSGDPTGELFF.

The gene calls are TRBV2 and TRBJ2-5; D unresolved. Germline values: CDR1 SNHLY, CDR2 FYNNEI. This CDR3 comprises 15 residues. Trimming stripped 7 bases from V and 8 bases from J, with 23 bases between. CDR3 coding DNA: TGTGCCAGCACCGCTAGGACGGTACGAGGTTCCACCCAGTACTTC. This gives the protein CASTARTVRGSTQYF.

Details on this clonotype: This may stem from a read error, because a much larger clone lies one nucleotide away. This rearrangement joins TRBV10-3 to TRBJ2-3, with D perhaps TRBD1 (5 bases). This CDR3 is built from 13 residues. Deletions cut 5 bases from V and 4 bases from J, with 10 bases between. Germline lookup yields CDR1 ENHRY and CDR2 SYGVKD. As DNA, the CDR3 is TGTGCCATCAGTAGACAGTACGCAGATACGCAGTATTTT. The encoded protein is CAISRQYADTQYF.

The chain joins TRBV7-8 to TRBJ2-7; D ambiguous. This CDR3 comprises 14 residues. Per germline, CDR1 SGHVS and CDR2 FQNEAQ. The V gene lost 5 bases and the J gene lost 2 bases, with 13 bases spanning the gap. CDR3 residues: CASSTPYKPYEQYF. Here the CDR3 DNA reads TGTGCCAGCAGCACCCCCTACAAACCCTACGAGCAGTACTTC.

As for this clonotype: The junction shows a germline mismatch at one end, possibly a read error. This chain links TRBV7-9 with TRBJ1-6; maybe TRBD1 (6 bases). CDR1 is SEHNR and CDR2 is FQNEAQ in the germline V gene (reference sequence). CDR3 length equals 15 residues. The CDR3 sequence is CASSLGGLGNSPLHF. CDR3 DNA sequence: TGTGCCAGCAGTTTAGGGGGGTTGGGTAATTCACCCCTCCACTTT.

This chain uses TRBV6-1 with TRBJ1-5; D gene uncertain. The length of the CDR3 is 17 residues. Trimming removed 6 bases from V and 0 bases from J, with 18 bases in between. CDR1 and CDR2 (germline): MNHNS, SASEGT. As DNA, the CDR3 is TGTGCCAGCAGCTCGCCCGGGCGACCGTATAGCAATCAGCCCCAGCATTTT. This codes for CASSSPGRPYSNQPQHF.

This clonotype was recorded only once. The chain combines TRBV15 with TRBJ1-1, with D maybe TRBD1 (5 bases). CDR3 length equals 13 residues. The V end was cut by 3 bases, the J end by 4 bases, with 9 bases between. The V gene's germline CDR1 is LNHNV and CDR2 YYDKDF (reference sequence). The CDR3 is CATSSRGGTEAFF. CDR3 DNA sequence: TGTGCCACCAGCAGTCGGGGCGGCACTGAAGCTTTCTTT. Looking up the rest from reference TRBV15 and TRBJ1-1 gives the full variable domain: DAMVIQNPRYQVTQFGKPVTLSCSQTLNHNVMYWYQQKSSQAPKLLFHYYDKDFNNEADTPDNFQSRRPNTSFCFLDIRSPGLGDTAMYLCATSSRGGTEAFFGQGTRLTVV.

This clonotype has a handful of counts. A much larger clone differs by one base, so this may be a read error. The genes are TRBV12-3 or TRBV12-4 and TRBJ1-2, with a possible D match to TRBD1 (5 bases). The CDR3 has 11 residues. Here the CDR3 DNA reads TGTGCCGGCAGTTCAGGGATCGGCTACACCTTC. It codes for CAGSSGIGYTF.

V usage is TRBV6-4 and J usage is TRBJ2-3; D might be TRBD2 (6 bases). The CDR3 length is 13 residues. Germline loops: CDR1 MRHNA, CDR2 SNTAGT. Trimming pared 8 bases from V and 1 base from J, leaving 10 bases between. The CDR3 is CASRGGGTDTQYF. Written as DNA, the CDR3 is TGTGCCAGCCGAGGCGGGGGCACAGATACGCAGTATTTT.

The V call is TRBV15, the J call TRBJ1-1; D is unresolved. This CDR3 is 10 amino acids long. Germline values: CDR1 LNHNV, CDR2 YYDKDF (reference sequence). Trimming cost V 7 bases and J 7 bases, with 7 bases left between them. CDR3 DNA: TGTGCCACCAAGACCCGTGAAGCTTTCTTT. Amino acids: CATKTREAFF. Together with reference TRBV15 and TRBJ1-1, the CDR3 gives the full variable domain: DAMVIQNPRYQVTQFGKPVTLSCSQTLNHNVMYWYQQKSSQAPKLLFHYYDKDFNNEADTPDNFQSRRPNTSFCFLDIRSPGLGDTAMYLCATKTREAFFGQGTRLTVV.

This clonotype was seen many times. The rearrangement links TRBV5-6 to TRBJ1-4, with 8 positions matching TRBD1. The CDR3 is 16 amino acids. The ends lost 4 bases at V and 4 bases at J; junction bases unmatched: 9. From germline, CDR1 is SGHDT and CDR2 YYEEEE. CDR3 loop: CASSAWTGRDNEKLFF. Here the CDR3 DNA reads TGTGCCAGCAGCGCCTGGACAGGGAGGGATAATGAAAAACTGTTTTTT.